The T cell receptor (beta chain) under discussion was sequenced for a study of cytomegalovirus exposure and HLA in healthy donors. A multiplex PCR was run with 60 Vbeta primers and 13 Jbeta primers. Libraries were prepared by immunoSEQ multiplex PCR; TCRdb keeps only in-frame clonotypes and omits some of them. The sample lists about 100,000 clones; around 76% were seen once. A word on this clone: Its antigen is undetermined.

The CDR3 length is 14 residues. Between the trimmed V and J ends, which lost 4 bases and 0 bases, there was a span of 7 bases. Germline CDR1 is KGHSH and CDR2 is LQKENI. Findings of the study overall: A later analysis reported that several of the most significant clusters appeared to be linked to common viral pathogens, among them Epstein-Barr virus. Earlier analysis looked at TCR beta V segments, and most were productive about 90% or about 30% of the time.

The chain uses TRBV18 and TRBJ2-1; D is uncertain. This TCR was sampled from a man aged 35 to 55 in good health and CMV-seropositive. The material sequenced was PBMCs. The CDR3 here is CASSRAGSYNEQFF. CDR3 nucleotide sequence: TGTGCCAGCTCACGGGCAGGCTCCTACAATGAGCAGTTCTTC. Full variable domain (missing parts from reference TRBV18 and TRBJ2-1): NAGVMQNPRHLVRRRGQEARLRCSPMKGHSHVYWYRQLPEEGLKFMVYLQKENIIDESGMPKERFSAEFPKEGPSILRIQQVVRGDSAAYFCASSRAGSYNEQFFGPGTRLTVL.